This T cell receptor beta chain came from a study of blood T cell repertoires in COVID-19. About the study: The study drew acute and convalescent COVID-19 samples from the United States, Italy and Spain.

From germline, CDR1 is LGHNA and CDR2 YNFKEQ. Unmatched junction bases numbered 4, after V lost 0 bases and J lost 4 bases. The CDR3 sequence is 15 residues long. Sequencing used immunoSEQ multiplex PCR; TCRdb keeps in-frame clones, though not all of them. The sample contains roughly 430,000 clones, nearly 90% of which appear only once. Sequencing input: PBMCs or T cells enriched from blood (not recorded which). The chain couples TRBV4-2 to TRBJ1-2, with 8 bases identical to TRBD1. The TCR was taken from a woman in her 40s with acute COVID-19. CDR3 in amino acids: CASSQEGQEFYGYTF. CDR3 bases: TGTGCCAGCAGCCAAGAGGGACAGGAGTTCTATGGCTACACCTTC.